This T cell receptor (beta chain) emerged from a study of OX40 agonist ivuxolimab in advanced cancers. V dropped 3 bases and J dropped 9; count of bases not matched to a gene: 14. In germline, CDR1 is SGHDT, CDR2 YYEEEE. There are 15 residues in the CDR3. Sequencing used immunoSEQ multiplex PCR; TCRdb keeps in-frame clones, though not all of them. In the table there are some 59,000 clones, around 80% of which are singletons. The sequencing here drew on CD4+ or CD8+ T cells sorted from blood, taken in a trial of the OX40 agonist ivuxolimab. The chain employs TRBV5-6 and TRBJ2-5; 7 nucleotides line up with TRBD1. The receptor's source is an adult with an advanced solid tumor such as melanoma, head and neck, liver or kidney cancer. This CDR3 reads CASSSPRTGLRAQYF. For the CDR3, the DNA is TGTGCCAGCAGCTCGCCTCGGACAGGTCTGAGGGCCCAGTACTTC.